The clone carrying this T cell receptor (beta chain) came up once. This specimen comes from a study of blood T cell repertoires in COVID-19. The Seattle patients joined while their infection was active and were tracked longitudinally afterward. The table came from immunoSEQ multiplex PCR; TCRdb's copy has only in-frame clones and leaves some out. This sample has around 230,000 clones, with about nine tenths found just once. The origin of this receptor is a man aged 45-65 years with COVID-19, enrolled during active disease. Source material: peripheral blood.

CDR3 in amino acids: CASSPPVRTYEQYF. For the CDR3, the DNA is TGTGCCAGCTCACCACCTGTACGGACATACGAGCAGTACTTC. This rearrangement joins TRBV18 to TRBJ2-7, with a possible D match to TRBD1 (5 bases). V was trimmed by 0 bases and J by 4 bases, leaving 10 bases between them. The CDR3 is made up of 14 amino acids. The germline gives CDR1 KGHSH, CDR2 LQKENI.